One and the same sample provided the 12 T cell receptor beta chains below, sequenced in a study of T cells in Graves' hyperthyroidism and ophthalmopathy. Amplification yielded TCR beta CDR3 regions, with RNA transcripts as the source. When the TCR CDR3 underwent first-round RT-PCR, the HTBI primer set was used. TCRdb analysed the multiplex PCR reads with MiXCR anew, one entry per CDR3 protein. The repertoire has around 370,000 distinct CDR3 sequences, about 18% of them found once; the top ten carry 40%. The sequenced material came from blood. These receptors originate from a man aged 18-30 years with Graves' ophthalmopathy.

Comment on this clonotype: Possible read error: a much larger clone is one base away. The CDR3 bases are TGCAGTGCTGCCCCGACTAGCGGGGGGTCCGAGCAGTACTTC. Translation gives CSAAPTSGGSEQYF. The J gene is TRBJ2-7, the V gene TRBV20-1, with TRBD2 matching 13 bases. The CDR3 sequence is 14 residues long. J was trimmed by 6 bases and V by 5 bases; bases with no gene match: 7. Germline V gene lookup returns CDR1 DFQATT and CDR2 SNEGSKA (reference sequence).

The chain uses TRBV14 and TRBJ1-2; D perhaps matches TRBD1 (6 bases). Trimming left V 3 bases short and J 8 bases short, with 16 bases between. This CDR3 has 14 amino acids. Germline assignment: CDR1 SGHDN and CDR2 FVKESK. The CDR3 DNA sequence: TGTGCCAGCAGCCAGGTAACAGGGAACCACGGCTACACCTTC. This codes for CASSQVTGNHGYTF.

The chain has TRBV20-1 and TRBJ2-7; D unresolved. Trimming took off 5 bases at V and 0 bases at J, with 11 bases between the two ends. In germline, CDR1 is DFQATT, CDR2 SNEGSKA (reference sequence). CDR3 length equals 13 residues. CDR3 DNA: TGCAGTGCTCCGGCCTCAAGCTCCTACGAGCAGTACTTC. This codes for CSAPASSSYEQYF.

This clonotype has only a few counts. The chain joins TRBV5-1 to TRBJ2-7; 7 bases are a match to TRBD2. The CDR3 spans 17 residues. Germline trimming cut 4 bases from V and 4 bases from J; bases unmatched to any gene: 17. Germline values: CDR1 SGHRS, CDR2 YFSETQ. CDR3 bases: TGCGCCAGCAGCCTGGAGACTAGCCAGAGTTGGGGATACGAGCAGTACTTC. Its protein is CASSLETSQSWGYEQYF.

V gene TRBV5-5 combines with J gene TRBJ2-1, with D possibly being TRBD2 (6 bases). CDR1 is SGHKS, CDR2 YYEKEE, per germline (reference sequence). Trimming cost V 8 bases and J 7 bases, with 13 bases left between them. This CDR3 region has 12 residues. CDR3 region: CASRGTGNEQFF. CDR3 nucleotide sequence: TGTGCCAGTCGGGGGACGGGAAATGAGCAGTTCTTC.

The rearrangement links TRBV7-8 to TRBJ2-7; D is unclear. This CDR3 is built from 12 residues. Trimming took 3 bases from V and 8 from J, leaving 11 bases between them. Germline CDR1 and CDR2: SGHVS and FQNEAQ. The CDR3 coding sequence is TGTGCCAGCAGCTTCAGTCCACCCAAGCAGTACTTC. Amino acids: CASSFSPPKQYF.

Only a few counts were recorded for this clonotype. The rearrangement joins TRBV7-2 to TRBJ1-2, with D maybe TRBD1 (6 bases). Germline V gene sequence: CDR1 SGHTA, CDR2 FQGNSA. Trimming shortened V by 4 bases and J by 1 base, and 10 bases separated the two germline ends. The CDR3 is 14 residues long. CDR3 sequence (DNA): TGTGCCAGCAGCTCGGACAGAGATAACTATGGCTACACCTTC. Translated, it gives CASSSDRDNYGYTF.

V gene TRBV24-1 combines with J gene TRBJ2-2; D unresolved. Deletions cut 10 bases from V and 4 bases from J, with 9 bases between. The germline gives CDR1 KGHDR, CDR2 SFDVKD. The CDR3 covers 12 residues. CDR3 DNA sequence: TGTGCCACTGCGTGGGGCACCGGGGAGCTGTTTTTT. This sequence encodes CATAWGTGELFF.

This clonotype was counted many times. This chain joins TRBV12-3 or TRBV12-4 and TRBJ1-5, with TRBD1 matching over 7 bases. Trimming took 4 bases from V and 6 from J; bases not matched to a gene: 0. This CDR3 has 12 residues. The CDR3, as DNA: TGTGCCAGCAGTTACAGGGGTCAGCCCCAGCATTTT. Amino acids: CASSYRGQPQHF.

The genes are TRBV2 and TRBJ2-5; 15 nucleotides match TRBD2. V dropped 6 bases and J dropped 5; count of bases not matched to a gene: 10. In germline, CDR1 is SNHLY, CDR2 FYNNEI. This CDR3 has 17 amino acids. The CDR3 DNA sequence: TGTGCCAGCAGCGCCCACCGGACTAGCGGGGGGGCCGAGACCCAGTACTTC. This encodes CASSAHRTSGGAETQYF.

This clonotype has ten or more counts. CDR3 loop: CASSFYSPGMNEQYF. For the CDR3, the DNA is TGTGCCAGCTCCTTTTACTCTCCGGGGATGAACGAGCAGTACTTC. This rearrangement joins TRBV18 to TRBJ2-7, with D possibly matching TRBD2 (5 bases). V lost 6 bases to trimming and J lost 5 bases, with 20 bases between them. Germline CDR1 is KGHSH and CDR2 is LQKENI. This CDR3 spans 15 amino acids.

This clonotype was counted between two and nine times. The CDR3 DNA is TGCGCCAGCAGCCCGACAGGGACCACCATATATTTT. It encodes CASSPTGTTIYF. The chain joins TRBV4-1 to TRBJ1-3, with 7 bases identical to TRBD1. The junction had 3 bases not matched to a gene; V was cut back by 4 bases and J by 9 bases. This CDR3 spans 12 amino acids. Germline V gene lookup returns CDR1 MGHRA and CDR2 YSYEKL.